The present entry profiles one TCR beta chain with its context. No antigen is known for it. Germline V CDR1 and CDR2: MDHEN, SYDVKM. The CDR3 consists of 15 residues. With 3 bases removed from V and 1 base from J, the gap between germline ends came to 12 bases. The data are from a study of blood T cells in healthy people across ages. A second PCR, run for roughly 7 to 11 cycles, used a sample-barcoded 5' primer plus a J-beta primer mix. TCRdb reanalysed the 5' RACE reads using MiXCR and keeps one entry per CDR3 protein. Of 800,000 to 1,300,000 distinct CDR3 sequences listed, roughly a quarter are singletons. Study-wide results and caveats: Per million T cells, the diversity of TCR beta decreased roughly linearly as age advanced.

This sample was also put to use in a study of T cells of mothers and their children.

Specimen: blood. The chain has TRBV28 and TRBJ2-5; D is perhaps TRBD2 (5 bases). The clonotype comes from a girl aged 2 to 9 in good health. The CDR3 loop reads CASSFRAGGQETQYF. The CDR3 DNA reads TGTGCCAGCAGTTTTAGGGCAGGAGGCCAAGAGACCCAGTACTTC.